A single TCR beta chain is shown here with its context. This clone has a handful of counts. Its antigen specificity is not known. No base qualities exist here, and no much larger clone lies one base off it. The label giving this sample's time point can be read as: cycle 1 day 1 (C1D1), immediately before nivolumab initiation. All trial patients had relapsed after autologous stem cell transplantation, with cohorts A, B and C differing in prior brentuximab vedotin exposure. Using a Miltenyi CD8+ T cell isolation kit, CD8+ T cells were purified from thawed PBMCs through magnetic negative selection. The trial cohort was composed of 56 patients with relapsed/refractory classical Hodgkin lymphoma, for whom complete response, partial response or progressive disease was recorded as best overall response. In the multi-cohort phase II CheckMate 205 trial, trial patients received single-agent nivolumab. Best overall response was determined by an independent review committee according to the 2007 International Working Group response criteria. Trial PBMCs were collected just before the start of nivolumab (C1D1) and during therapy at cycle 2 day 1 and cycle 4 day 1. Peripheral blood was collected in 8 mL Vacutainer Cell Preparation Tubes, from which PBMCs were isolated by centrifugation and then cryopreserved. Purified CD4+ and CD8+ fractions were prepared only for cases with an additional available PBMC sample. Magnetically labelled cells were removed on LS columns in a quadroMACS separator, and the flow-through was retained as the purified fraction.

The CDR3 sequence holds 20 residues, the cysteine and phenylalanine included. CDR3 DNA only is kept here, 60 bases in frame from base 1. Via the germline V gene (reference sequence), CDR1 is GTSNPN and CDR2 SVGIG. V trim: 0 bases; J trim: 7 bases; unmatched bases: 22. The data derive from a study of PD-1 blockade in classical Hodgkin lymphoma (dated by TCRdb to 2020 to 2021). For the study in its entirety: Nivolumab dosing was 3 mg/kg intravenously every 2 weeks, continuing until either disease progression or unacceptable toxicity. To define a peripheral blood immune signature of response to PD-1 blockade in classical Hodgkin lymphoma, the study combined TCR beta sequencing with CyTOF. The investigation overall reported the following: Trial patients achieving complete response had baseline diversity similar to newly diagnosed patients, whereas partial responders and progressors had significantly lower diversity. Diversity was lower in patients who began nivolumab less than 1 year after ASCT, so these patients were left out of later analyses to avoid confounding by immune reconstitution. CD4+ but not CD8+ TCR diversity rose significantly by C4D1 (p=0.0027 vs p=0.16), most apparent in complete responders (p=0.02). Baseline TCR diversity was reported to be lower in newly diagnosed patients than in healthy donors and to be lower still in relapsed/refractory patients. Only a single clinical trial cohort was studied, and what caused the repertoire differences, possibly disease activity or prior therapy, remained undefined.

The Qiagen DNeasy kit was used to extract genomic DNA from unsorted PBMCs and from the negatively selected CD4+ and CD8+ fractions. Amplification of TCR beta CDR3 regions was done by immunoSEQ multiplex PCR with primers that anneal to V and J segments. Amplification bias was minimized using a synthetic immune receptor repertoire, and residual bias was removed computationally after sequencing. As for how the authors treated the data: Custom Python scripts were used to quantify repertoire diversity as the Shannon entropy index. Unsorted, CD4+ and CD8+ repertoires were analyzed separately, except in combined analyses where CD4+ and CD8+ sequences were merged in silico. Clonal expansion was defined as at least a 2-fold frequency increase after treatment relative to C1D1, with a pseudocount of 0.5 for undetected baseline clones. Singleton clones were defined as clones with 0 or 1 copy at C1D1, and non-singleton clones were defined as clones with 2 or more copies. Clones expanded in unsorted samples were labelled as CD4+, CD8+ or unknown by matching protein sequences in sorted samples from the same patient. Wilcoxon tests on paired samples were used to test changes in diversity from C1D1 to C4D1. Imported from immuneACCESS, the table was reduced by TCRdb to in-frame sequences with V and J called. These copies leave out some clones; in studies compared against another copy, an unresolved V gene accounts for under half, and the cause of the remainder is not known. V, J and clone size derive from that table, while D and trimming were established from the DNA sequence. This sample has 5,500 to 7,500 clones in its table, and 45% to 70% of those were observed once. About 15% of the sample is taken by the ten largest.

Rearrangement joined TRBV30 to TRBJ1-4; TRBD1 matches 8 bases in the middle. The sequenced sample was CD8+ T cells from blood, obtained at baseline. The TCR comes from a human donor with classical Hodgkin lymphoma. The CDR3 protein sequence reads: CAWSVRPGTGLRGGVEKLFF. The DNA is TGTGCCTGGAGTGTCCGACCCGGGACAGGACTAAGGGGGGGGGTTGAAAAACTGTTTTTT.